Presented here are 4 T cell receptor beta chains from one specimen sequenced in a study of cytomegalovirus exposure and HLA in healthy donors. 60 Vbeta and 13 Jbeta primers were used in PCR. Sequenced by immunoSEQ multiplex PCR; TCRdb stores in-frame clones only, minus some. The sample has some 190,000 clones, about 85% seen once; the top ten hold approximately 1.3%. The sample comprised PBMCs. The receptor source for this set is a girl aged 10-17 years in good health and CMV-seropositive.

V and J are TRBV6-1 and TRBJ2-7, with 8 bases lining up with TRBD1. CDR1 and CDR2 (germline): MNHNS, SASEGT. Trimming removed 2 bases from V and 5 bases from J; junction bases left unmatched: 8. This CDR3 is 15 amino acids long. The CDR3 DNA follows: TGTGCCAGCAGTGAAAACGGGGACAGGTTCAACGAGCAGTACTTC. This translates into CASSENGDRFNEQYF.

The V gene is TRBV20-1, the J gene TRBJ1-1; D is ambiguous. V lost 6 bases and J 4 bases, leaving 9 bases between the germline ends. This CDR3 spans 11 amino acids. CDR1 and CDR2 (germline): DFQATT, SNEGSKA (reference sequence). CDR3 in amino acids: CSAGAPTEAFF. The CDR3 coding sequence is TGCAGTGCCGGAGCCCCCACTGAAGCTTTCTTT.

Worth noting for this clone: Mismatch with germline at one junction end may stem from a read error. The chain combines TRBV27 with TRBJ2-7, with TRBD2 as a possible D gene (6 bases). Per the germline V gene, CDR1 is MNHEY and CDR2 is SMNVEV (reference sequence). This CDR3 spans 13 amino acids. CDR3 protein: CAGRLGLTYEQYF. The CDR3 nucleotides are TGTGCCGGCAGGCTGGGACTGACCTACGAGCAGTACTTC.

V usage is TRBV6-5 and J usage is TRBJ2-1, with 10 nucleotides matching TRBD2. The V gene's germline CDR1 is MNHEY and CDR2 SVGAGI. J was trimmed by 4 bases and V by 5 bases; bases with no gene match: 5. CDR3 length: 15 residues. The CDR3 sequence: CASSLTSGNYNEQFF. The CDR3 DNA reads TGTGCCAGCAGTCTTACTAGCGGGAATTACAATGAGCAGTTCTTC.